Presented here are 2 T cell receptor beta chains from one specimen sequenced in a study of T cell responses to AZD1222 COVID-19 vaccine. The data were produced by immunoSEQ multiplex PCR, yet TCRdb's version contains in-frame clones alone and is incomplete. The sample has 150,000 to 200,000 clones; 85% to 95% are singletons. Sequencing used peripheral blood, obtained on day 0 of AZD1222 vaccination. Receptors were obtained from an adult in good health.

The V gene is TRBV4-1, the J gene TRBJ2-5; TRBD1 matches at 8 bases. Per germline, CDR1 MGHRA and CDR2 YSYEKL. The V and J ends lost 2 bases and 5 bases, in that order; junction bases with no gene match: 4. The CDR3 sequence is 14 residues long. This chain's CDR3 is CASSQRDRSETQYF. The CDR3 bases are TGCGCCAGCAGCCAAAGGGACAGGTCGGAGACCCAGTACTTC.

This chain connects TRBV11-1 to TRBJ2-5; 15 positions agree with TRBD2. J was trimmed by 4 bases and V by 4 bases; bases with no gene match: 1. This CDR3 is built from 15 residues. Germline loops: CDR1 SGHAT, CDR2 FQDESV (reference sequence). CDR3: CASSSGLAGGETQYF. CDR3 DNA sequence: TGTGCCAGCAGCTCGGGACTAGCGGGGGGAGAGACCCAGTACTTC. Filled out from reference TRBV11-1 and TRBJ2-5, the complete variable domain reads EAEVAQSPRYKITEKSQAVAFWCDPISGHATLYWYRQILGQGPELLVQFQDESVVDDSQLPKDRFSAERLKGVDSTLKIQPAELGDSAMYLCASSSGLAGGETQYFGPGTRLLVL.